This T cell receptor (beta chain) was observed in a study of CD8+CD57+ T cells in acquired aplastic anemia. Study in general: The mean DNA yield obtained from sorted CD4+ and CD8+ cells came to around 3 ug. Healthy donors yielded around 10 million CD4+ cell reads on average. Notes on the study in general: Comparison of patients with controls identified 25 to 30 shared CD8+ CDR3 sequences.

V was pared by 11 bases and J by 0 bases, with 4 bases of the junction left unmatched. Germline V gene sequence: CDR1 MDHEN, CDR2 SYDVKM. CDR3 length: 13 amino acids. A note on this clonotype: Its specificity is not known.

TCR beta VDJ and CDR3 were profiled, and genomic DNA was the template. TCRdb recomputed calls from the reads with MiXCR, one row per CDR3 protein. The data show under 200,000 distinct CDR3 sequences, roughly 45% seen once. The chain is built from TRBV28 and TRBJ2-7, with 10 nucleotides matching TRBD2. The sample consisted of sorted CD4+, CD8+, or CD8+CD57+ T cells (not recorded which) from PBMCs. The receptor was isolated from a human donor in good health. In DNA form, the CDR3 reads TGTGCCGGACGGACTAGCGGCTCCTACGAGCAGTACTTC. Translated: CAGRTSGSYEQYF.